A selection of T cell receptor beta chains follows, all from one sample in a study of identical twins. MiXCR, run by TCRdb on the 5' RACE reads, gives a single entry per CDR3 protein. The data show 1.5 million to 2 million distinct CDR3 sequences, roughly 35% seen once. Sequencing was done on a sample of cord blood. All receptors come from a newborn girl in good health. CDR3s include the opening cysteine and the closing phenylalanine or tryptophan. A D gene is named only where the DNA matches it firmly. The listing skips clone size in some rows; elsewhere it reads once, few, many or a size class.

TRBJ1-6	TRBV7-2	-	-	TGTGCCAGCAGCTTTCATGGGACGGGGAATTCACCCCCCCACTTT	CASSFHGTGNSPPHF
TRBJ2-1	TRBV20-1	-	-	TGCAGTGCTAGAGATGTTGGACCAAGCCCGAGCTCCTACAATGAGCAGTTCTTC	CSARDVGPSPSSYNEQFF
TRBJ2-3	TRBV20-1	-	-	TGCAGTGCCCCGGGGCGTAACACAGATACGCAGTATTTT	CSAPGRNTDTQYF
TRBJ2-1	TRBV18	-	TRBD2	TGTGCCAGCTCACCACCAGCGGGATCACACAATGAGCAGTTCTTC	CASSPPAGSHNEQFF
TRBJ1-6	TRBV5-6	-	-	TGTGCCAGCAGCCCCCAAGGAGACGGCCCCCTCCACTTT	CASSPQGDGPLHF
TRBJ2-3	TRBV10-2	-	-	TGCGCCAGCCGACCGGGTTCCGGGGGTCCTAGCACAGCTACGCAGTATTTT	CASRPGSGGPSTATQYF
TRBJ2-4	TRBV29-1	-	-	TGCAGCGTTCTCGGGCATGCTTCCCCGCTAGCCAAAAACATTCAGTACTTC	CSVLGHASPLAKNIQYF
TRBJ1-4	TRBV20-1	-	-	TGCAGTGCTAGAAAAGGGGGGACTAATGAAAAACTGTTTTTT	CSARKGGTNEKLFF
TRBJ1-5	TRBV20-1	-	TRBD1	TGCAGTGCTAGAGTGGACAGGGGAACCCAGCCCCAGCATTTT	CSARVDRGTQPQHF
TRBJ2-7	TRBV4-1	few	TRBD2	TGCGCCAGCAGCCCGTCAACTAGCGCTAGCTCCTACGAGCAGTACTTC	CASSPSTSASSYEQYF
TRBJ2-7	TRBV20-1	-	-	TGCAGTGCTAGCCCGCTGGGACTCTACTCCTACGAGCAGTACTTC	CSASPLGLYSYEQYF
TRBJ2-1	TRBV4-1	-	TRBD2	TGCGCCAGCAGCCAGCCTATCTTAGCGGGAGGGCCGGGGTTCTTC	CASSQPILAGGPGFF
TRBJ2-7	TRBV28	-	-	TGTGCCAGCAGTTTAGGGTGGACAGCCTACGAGCAGTACTTC	CASSLGWTAYEQYF
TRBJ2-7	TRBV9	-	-	TGTGCCAGCAGCGTAGGGCTAGCAGAATACGAGCAGTACTTC	CASSVGLAEYEQYF
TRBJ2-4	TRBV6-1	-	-	TGTGCCAGCAGTGAAAGGAGGACTTTATTGGGGGACCGCGAGGCCAAAAACATTCAGTACTTC	CASSERRTLLGDREAKNIQYF
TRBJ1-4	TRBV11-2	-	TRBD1	TGTGCCAGCAGCAAACACAGGGGTGGGGACGAAAAACTGTTTTTT	CASSKHRGGDEKLFF
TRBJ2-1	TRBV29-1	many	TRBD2	TGCAGCGTTGCCCCCAAACTAGCGGCCTACAATGAGCAGTTCTTC	CSVAPKLAAYNEQFF
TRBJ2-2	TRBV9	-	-	TGTGCCAGCAGCTATTCCCCAGTCCCGAACACCGGGGAGCTGTTTTTT	CASSYSPVPNTGELFF
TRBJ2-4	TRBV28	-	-	TGTGCCAGCAGTACAGGGTCAGGCAAAAACATTCAGTACTTC	CASSTGSGKNIQYF
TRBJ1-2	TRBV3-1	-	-	TGTGCCAGCAGCCAAGAACAGCCTCTCTATGGCTACACCTTC	CASSQEQPLYGYTF
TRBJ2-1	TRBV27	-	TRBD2	TGTGCCAGCAGTTTATTGTCTATCGGGACTAGCGGGAACAATGAGCAGTTCTTC	CASSLLSIGTSGNNEQFF
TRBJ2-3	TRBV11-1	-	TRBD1	TGTGCCAGCAGCGAACGACAGGGAAGTAGCACAGATACGCAGTATTTT	CASSERQGSSTDTQYF
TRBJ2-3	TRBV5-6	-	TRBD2	TGTGCCAGCAGCTGGAGGCCTAGCGGATTGAACACAGATACGCAGTATTTT	CASSWRPSGLNTDTQYF
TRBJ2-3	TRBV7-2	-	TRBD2	TGTACCAGCAGCCGGGGGGGCACAGATACGCAGTATTTT	CTSSRGGTDTQYF
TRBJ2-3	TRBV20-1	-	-	TGCAGTGCCCACTGGGTGTTAGCGATACATACGCAGTATTTT	CSAHWVLAIHTQYF
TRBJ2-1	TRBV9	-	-	TGTGCCAGCAGCGTAGGGGGGCTAGCTGGGTCTTGGAATGAGCAGTTCTTC	CASSVGGLAGSWNEQFF
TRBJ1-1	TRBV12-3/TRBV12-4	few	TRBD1	TGTGCCAGCAGGCCCGGGACAGGGACTGAAGCTTTCTTT	CASRPGTGTEAFF
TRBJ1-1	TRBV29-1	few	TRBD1	TGCAGCGCAACGGGGACAGGGGGCGCCGGGACAGGGACTGAAGCTTTCTTT	CSATGTGGAGTGTEAFF
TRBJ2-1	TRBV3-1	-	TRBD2	TGTGCCAGCAGCCCGAAAGGGGTAGCGGGACTCACTGAGCAGTTCTTC	CASSPKGVAGLTEQFF
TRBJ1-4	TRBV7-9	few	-	TGTGCCAGCAGCTTCCCATCGGGGAGGCCCACTAATGAAAAACTGTTTTTT	CASSFPSGRPTNEKLFF
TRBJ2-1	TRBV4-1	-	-	TGCGCCAGCAGCCCAGGACTACTGACTAATGAGCAGTTCTTC	CASSPGLLTNEQFF
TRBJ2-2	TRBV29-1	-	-	TGCAGCGTTACCGGACAGTCGAACACCGGGGAGCTGTTTTTT	CSVTGQSNTGELFF
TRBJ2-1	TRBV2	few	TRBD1	TGTGCCAGCAGAGTGGACAGGGGGCAACTAACTAAATACAATGAGCAGTTCTTC	CASRVDRGQLTKYNEQFF
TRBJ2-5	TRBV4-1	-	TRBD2	TGCGCCAGCAGCCAAGATAGACTAGCGGGGGGTCGATACAATGAGCAGTACTTC	CASSQDRLAGGRYNEQYF
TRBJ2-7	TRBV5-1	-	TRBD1	TGCGCCAGCAGCTGGGGGACAGGGCTTCCCTACGAGCAGTACTTC	CASSWGTGLPYEQYF
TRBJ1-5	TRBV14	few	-	TGTGCCAGCAGCCAAGATAGTTGGGGCCCCCAGCATTTT	CASSQDSWGPQHF
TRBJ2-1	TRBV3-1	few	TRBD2	TGTGCCAGCAGCCAAGGCCCGGGACTAGCGGGGGCCGAGCAGTTCTTC	CASSQGPGLAGAEQFF
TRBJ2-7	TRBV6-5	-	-	TGTGCCCGAGCAGGCGCCTACGAGCAGTACTTC	CARAGAYEQYF
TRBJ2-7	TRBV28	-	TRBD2	TGTGCCAGCAGTTTATTGCTCCCGGGACTAGGCCCTAACAATGAGCAGTACTTC	CASSLLLPGLGPNNEQYF
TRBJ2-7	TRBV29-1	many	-	TGCAGCGCCTTAACAGGGCAGGATAACGAGCAGTACTTC	CSALTGQDNEQYF
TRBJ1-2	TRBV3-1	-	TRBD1	TGTGCCAGCAGCCAAGGCCTTACAGGGGGCGACGGCTACACCTTC	CASSQGLTGGDGYTF
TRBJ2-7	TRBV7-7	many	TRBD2	TGTGCCAGCAGCTTAGGGACTAGCGGGAGGTACGAGCAGTACTTC	CASSLGTSGRYEQYF
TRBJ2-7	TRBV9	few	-	TGTGCCAGCAGCCCCGTGACTAGTGTCGCCTTCTACGAGCAGTACTTC	CASSPVTSVAFYEQYF
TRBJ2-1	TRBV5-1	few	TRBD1	TGCGCCAGCAGCTTGGACGCCGGGACAGTCAATGAGCAGTTCTTC	CASSLDAGTVNEQFF
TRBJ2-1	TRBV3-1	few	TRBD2	TGTGCCAGCAGCCAAGCTAGACTAGCGGGGAATTCCTACAATGAGCAGTTCTTC	CASSQARLAGNSYNEQFF
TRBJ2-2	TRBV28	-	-	TGTGCCAGCAGTAAGACAGCCCTAGACACCGGGGAGCTGTTTTTT	CASSKTALDTGELFF
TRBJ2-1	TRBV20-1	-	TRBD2	TGCAGCCTCCTTAGCGGGAGTCTCTCCTACAATGAGCAGTTCTTC	CSLLSGSLSYNEQFF
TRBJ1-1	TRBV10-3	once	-	TGTGCCATCAGTGAGTCGAAACAGTCTGAAGCTTTCTTT	CAISESKQSEAFF
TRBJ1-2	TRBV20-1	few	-	TGCAGTGCTAGATCTGTCTTCTATGGCTACACCTTC	CSARSVFYGYTF
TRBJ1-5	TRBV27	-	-	TGTGCCAGCAGCCGGACAATTAATCAGCCCCAGCATTTT	CASSRTINQPQHF
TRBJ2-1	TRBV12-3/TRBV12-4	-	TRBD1	TGTGCCAGCAGTTTCGGGCTATCCCGGACAGGGGGTTCCTACAATGAGCAGTTCTTC	CASSFGLSRTGGSYNEQFF